Sequencing of this TCR beta chain was carried out in a study of cytomegalovirus exposure and HLA in healthy donors. Study in general: Earlier, almost 120 million unique TCR beta sequences were recovered from about 179 million T cells by an analysis. Study-level findings and limits: One cluster of highly shared sequence variants probably arose as a sequencing artifact. Data from an earlier analysis indicated that most TCR beta V segments were productive either about 87% or about 30% of the time. CMV antigen specificity was confirmed in vitro for a few CMV-associated chains.

This clone was seen more than once but under ten times. Its antigen is currently unknown. 13 Jbeta primers and 60 Vbeta primers were used for the PCR. Here immunoSEQ multiplex PCR was the method, and the copy in TCRdb shows in-frame clones only, minus some. The sample has about 95,000 clones; about 81% are singletons. Germline V gene lookup returns CDR1 MNHEY and CDR2 SMNVEV (reference sequence). This CDR3 has 15 residues. Between the trimmed V and J ends, which lost 6 bases and 1 base, there was a span of 16 bases. The chain couples TRBV27 to TRBJ2-7, with a possible D match to TRBD1 (7 bases). Material: PBMCs. The sequence was obtained from a woman aged 40 to 50 in good health and CMV-seropositive. CDR3: CASREHAGQSYEQYF. The CDR3 DNA reads as TGTGCCAGCAGAGAACACGCGGGACAGTCCTACGAGCAGTACTTC.